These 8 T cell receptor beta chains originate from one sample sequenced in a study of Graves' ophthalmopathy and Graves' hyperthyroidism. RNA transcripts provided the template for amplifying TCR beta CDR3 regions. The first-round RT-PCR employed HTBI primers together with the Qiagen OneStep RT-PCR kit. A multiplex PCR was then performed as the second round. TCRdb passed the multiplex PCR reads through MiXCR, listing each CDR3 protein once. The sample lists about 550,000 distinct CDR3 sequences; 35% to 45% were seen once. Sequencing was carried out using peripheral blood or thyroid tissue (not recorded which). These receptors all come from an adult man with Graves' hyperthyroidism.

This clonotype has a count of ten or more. Here the CDR3 reads CSGSFLNTEAFF. CDR3 coding DNA: TGCAGTGGCAGTTTTTTGAACACTGAAGCTTTCTTT. The chain carries TRBV20-1 and TRBJ1-1; D unresolved. Trimming took 7 bases from V and 0 from J, leaving 9 bases between them. Germline V gene lookup returns CDR1 DFQATT and CDR2 SNEGSKA (reference sequence). The CDR3 runs to 12 residues.

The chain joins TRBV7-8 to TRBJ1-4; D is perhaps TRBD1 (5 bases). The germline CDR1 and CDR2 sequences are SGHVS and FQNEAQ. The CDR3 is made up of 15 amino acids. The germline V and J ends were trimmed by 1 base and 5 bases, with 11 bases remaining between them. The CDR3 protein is CASSLVGGVNEKLFF. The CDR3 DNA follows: TGTGCCAGCAGCTTAGTTGGGGGGGTAAATGAAAAACTGTTTTTT.

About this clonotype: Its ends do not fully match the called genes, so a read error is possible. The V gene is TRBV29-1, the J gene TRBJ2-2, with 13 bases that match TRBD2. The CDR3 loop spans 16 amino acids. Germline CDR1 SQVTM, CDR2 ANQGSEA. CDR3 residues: CSVATSGGPNTGDLFF. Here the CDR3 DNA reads TGCAGCGTGGCGACTAGCGGGGGGCCGAACACCGGGGATCTGTTTTTT.

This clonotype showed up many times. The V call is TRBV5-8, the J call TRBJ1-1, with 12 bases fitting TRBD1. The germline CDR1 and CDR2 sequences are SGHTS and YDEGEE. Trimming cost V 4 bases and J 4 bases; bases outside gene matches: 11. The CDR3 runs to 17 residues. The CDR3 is CASSTGTGGDMLTEAFF. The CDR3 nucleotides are TGTGCCAGCAGCACTGGGACAGGGGGCGATATGCTCACTGAAGCTTTCTTT.

DNA for the CDR3: TGTGCCATCATGGCCCCGCTGACAGGGGGCCAGCCCCAGCATTTT. Its protein product is CAIMAPLTGGQPQHF. The gene calls are TRBV6-1 and TRBJ1-5; 10 nucleotides line up with TRBD1. Losses at the gene ends were 10 bases for V and 7 bases for J; bases not matched to a gene: 13. Germline loops: CDR1 MNHNS, CDR2 SASEGT. CDR3 length: 15 amino acids.

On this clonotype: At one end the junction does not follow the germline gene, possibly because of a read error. Written as DNA, the CDR3 is TGTGCCAGCAGCTTGGGACCCCAGGACTTC. Amino acids: CASSLGPQDF. This chain connects TRBV5-6 to TRBJ2-5; D unresolved. The CDR3 has 10 residues. The germline CDR1 and CDR2 sequences are SGHDT and YYEEEE.

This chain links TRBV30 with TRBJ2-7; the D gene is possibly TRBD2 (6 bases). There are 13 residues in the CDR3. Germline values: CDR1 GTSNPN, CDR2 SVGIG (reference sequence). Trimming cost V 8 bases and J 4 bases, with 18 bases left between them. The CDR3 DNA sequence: TGTGCCACTTCGGAGGGGAACTGGTACGAGCAGTACTTC. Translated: CATSEGNWYEQYF.

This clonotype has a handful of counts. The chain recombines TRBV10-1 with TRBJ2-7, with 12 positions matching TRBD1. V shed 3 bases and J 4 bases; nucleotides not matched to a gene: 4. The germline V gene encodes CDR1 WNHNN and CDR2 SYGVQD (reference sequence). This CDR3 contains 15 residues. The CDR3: CASSEGTGGEYEQYF. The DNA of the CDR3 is TGCGCCAGCAGTGAAGGGACAGGGGGCGAGTACGAGCAGTACTTC.